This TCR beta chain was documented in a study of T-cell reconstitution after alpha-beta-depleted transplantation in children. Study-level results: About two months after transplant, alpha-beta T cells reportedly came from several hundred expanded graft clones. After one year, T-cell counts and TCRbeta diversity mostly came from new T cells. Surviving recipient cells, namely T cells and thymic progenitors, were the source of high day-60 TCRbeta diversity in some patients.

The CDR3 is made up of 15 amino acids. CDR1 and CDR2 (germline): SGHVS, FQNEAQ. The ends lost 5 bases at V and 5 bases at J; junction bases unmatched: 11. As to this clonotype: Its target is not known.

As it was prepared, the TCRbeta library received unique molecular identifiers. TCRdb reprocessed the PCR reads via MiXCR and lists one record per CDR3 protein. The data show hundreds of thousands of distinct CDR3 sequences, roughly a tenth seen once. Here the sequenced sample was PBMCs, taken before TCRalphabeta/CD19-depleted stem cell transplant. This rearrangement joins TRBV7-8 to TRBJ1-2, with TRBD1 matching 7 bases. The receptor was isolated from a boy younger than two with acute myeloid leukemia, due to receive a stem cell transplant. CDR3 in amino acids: CASSPRGRLWYGYTF. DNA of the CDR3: TGTGCCAGCAGCCCGAGGGGGCGCCTATGGTATGGCTACACCTTC.